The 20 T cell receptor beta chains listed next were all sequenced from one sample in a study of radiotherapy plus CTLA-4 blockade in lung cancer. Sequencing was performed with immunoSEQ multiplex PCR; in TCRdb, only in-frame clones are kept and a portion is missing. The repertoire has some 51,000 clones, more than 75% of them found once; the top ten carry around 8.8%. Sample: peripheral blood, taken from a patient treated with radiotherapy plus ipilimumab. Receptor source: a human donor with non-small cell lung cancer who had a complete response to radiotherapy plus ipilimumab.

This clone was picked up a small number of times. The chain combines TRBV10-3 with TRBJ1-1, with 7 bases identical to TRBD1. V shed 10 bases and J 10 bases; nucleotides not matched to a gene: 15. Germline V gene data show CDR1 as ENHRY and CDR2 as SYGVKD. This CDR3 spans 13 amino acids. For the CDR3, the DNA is TGTGCCAGCCTCGACGAAGACAGGGTAGGAGCTTTCTTT. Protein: CASLDEDRVGAFF.

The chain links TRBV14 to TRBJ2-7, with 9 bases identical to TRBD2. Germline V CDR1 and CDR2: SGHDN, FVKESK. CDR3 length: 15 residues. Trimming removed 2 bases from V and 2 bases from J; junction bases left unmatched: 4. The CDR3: CASSQRLAVTYEQYV. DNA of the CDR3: TGTGCCAGCAGCCAACGACTAGCGGTTACCTACGAGCAGTACGTC.

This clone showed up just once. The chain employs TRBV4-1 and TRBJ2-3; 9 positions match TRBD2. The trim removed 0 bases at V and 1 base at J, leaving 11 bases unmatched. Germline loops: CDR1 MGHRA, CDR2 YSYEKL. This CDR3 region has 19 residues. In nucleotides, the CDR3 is TGCGCCAGCAGCCAAGAAGGCTTGGGTAGCGGGAGTGGCACAGATACGCAGTATTTT. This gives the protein CASSQEGLGSGSGTDTQYF.

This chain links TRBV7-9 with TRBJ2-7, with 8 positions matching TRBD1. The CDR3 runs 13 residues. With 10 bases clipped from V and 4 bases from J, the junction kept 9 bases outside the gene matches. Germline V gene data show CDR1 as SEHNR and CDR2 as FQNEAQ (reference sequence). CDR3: CATARTGTYEQYF. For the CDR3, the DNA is TGTGCCACCGCCCGGACAGGGACGTACGAGCAGTACTTC. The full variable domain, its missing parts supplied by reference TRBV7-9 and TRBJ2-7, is DTGVSQNPRHKITKRGQNVTFRCDPISEHNRLYWYRQTLGQGPEFLTYFQNEAQLEKSRLLSDRFSAERPKGSFSTLEIQRTEQGDSAMYLCATARTGTYEQYFGPGTRLTVT.

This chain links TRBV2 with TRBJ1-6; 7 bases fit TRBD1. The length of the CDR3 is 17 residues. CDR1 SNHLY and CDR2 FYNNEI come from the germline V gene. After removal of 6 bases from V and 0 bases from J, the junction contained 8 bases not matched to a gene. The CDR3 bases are TGTGCCAGCAGCCTCACAGGGGTGAGCTCCTATAATTCACCCCTCCACTTT. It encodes CASSLTGVSSYNSPLHF.

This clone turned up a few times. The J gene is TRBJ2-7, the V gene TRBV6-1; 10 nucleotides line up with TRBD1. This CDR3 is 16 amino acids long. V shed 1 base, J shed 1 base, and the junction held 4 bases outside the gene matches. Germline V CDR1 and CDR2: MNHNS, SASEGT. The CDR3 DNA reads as TGTGCCAGCAGTGAAGAGGGGGGACAGGGGTCCTACGAGCAGTACTTC. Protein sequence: CASSEEGGQGSYEQYF.

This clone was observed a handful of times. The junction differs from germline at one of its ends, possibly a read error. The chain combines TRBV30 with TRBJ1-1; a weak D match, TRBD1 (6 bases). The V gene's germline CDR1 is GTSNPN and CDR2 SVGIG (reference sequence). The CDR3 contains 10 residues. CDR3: CAWSPPGGAF. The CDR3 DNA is TGTGCCTGGAGTCCTCCGGGGGGGGCGTTT.

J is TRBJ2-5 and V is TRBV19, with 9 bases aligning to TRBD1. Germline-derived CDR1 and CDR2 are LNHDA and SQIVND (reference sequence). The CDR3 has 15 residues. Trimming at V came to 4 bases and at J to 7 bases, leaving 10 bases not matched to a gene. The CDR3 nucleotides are TGTGCCAGTAGTACCCGGGACAGGGTGAGGGGGACCCAGTACTTC. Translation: CASSTRDRVRGTQYF.

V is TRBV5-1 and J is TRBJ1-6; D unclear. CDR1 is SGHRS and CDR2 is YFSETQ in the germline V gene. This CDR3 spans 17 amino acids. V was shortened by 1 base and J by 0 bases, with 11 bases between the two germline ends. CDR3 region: CASSLRLPSSYNSPLHF. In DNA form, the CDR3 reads TGCGCCAGCAGCTTGCGTCTGCCTAGCTCCTATAATTCACCCCTCCACTTT.

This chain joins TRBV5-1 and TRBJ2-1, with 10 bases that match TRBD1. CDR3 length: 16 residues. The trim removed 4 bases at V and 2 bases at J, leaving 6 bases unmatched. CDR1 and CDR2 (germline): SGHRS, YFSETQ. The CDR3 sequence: CASSTGGTGAYNEQFF. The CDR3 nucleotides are TGCGCCAGCAGCACCGGCGGGACAGGGGCCTACAATGAGCAGTTCTTC.

The CDR3 reads CASSFPGQGIYGYTF. CDR3 nucleotides: TGTGCCAGCAGCTTCCCGGGACAGGGGATATATGGCTACACCTTC. V gene TRBV7-9 combines with J gene TRBJ1-2; TRBD1 matches at 10 bases. Germline loops: CDR1 SEHNR, CDR2 FQNEAQ (reference sequence). V shed 3 bases, J shed 5 bases, and the junction held 6 bases outside the gene matches. This CDR3 comprises 15 residues. Using reference TRBV7-9 and TRBJ1-2 for the parts outside the CDR3, the full variable domain is DTGVSQNPRHKITKRGQNVTFRCDPISEHNRLYWYRQTLGQGPEFLTYFQNEAQLEKSRLLSDRFSAERPKGSFSTLEIQRTEQGDSAMYLCASSFPGQGIYGYTFGSGTRLTVV.

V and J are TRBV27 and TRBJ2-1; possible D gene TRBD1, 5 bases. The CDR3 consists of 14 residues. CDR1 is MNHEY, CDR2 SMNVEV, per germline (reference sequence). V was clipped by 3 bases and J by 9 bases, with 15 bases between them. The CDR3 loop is CASSFTLRTGEQFF. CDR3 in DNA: TGTGCCAGCAGTTTCACCCTTAGAACAGGTGAGCAGTTCTTC.

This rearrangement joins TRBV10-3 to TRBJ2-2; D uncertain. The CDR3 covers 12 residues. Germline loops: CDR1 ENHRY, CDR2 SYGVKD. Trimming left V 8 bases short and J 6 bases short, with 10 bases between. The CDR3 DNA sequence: TGTGCCATCGGGCAGGAAGCCGGGGAGCTGTTTTTT. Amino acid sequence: CAIGQEAGELFF.

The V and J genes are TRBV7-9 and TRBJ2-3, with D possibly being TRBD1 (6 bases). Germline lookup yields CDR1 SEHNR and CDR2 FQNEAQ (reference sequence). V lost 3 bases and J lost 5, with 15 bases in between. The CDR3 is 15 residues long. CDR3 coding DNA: TGTGCCAGCAGCTTCAGGGGAGTGGGCGAAGATACGCAGTATTTT. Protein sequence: CASSFRGVGEDTQYF. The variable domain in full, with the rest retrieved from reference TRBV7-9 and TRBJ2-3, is DTGVSQNPRHKITKRGQNVTFRCDPISEHNRLYWYRQTLGQGPEFLTYFQNEAQLEKSRLLSDRFSAERPKGSFSTLEIQRTEQGDSAMYLCASSFRGVGEDTQYFGPGTRLTVL.

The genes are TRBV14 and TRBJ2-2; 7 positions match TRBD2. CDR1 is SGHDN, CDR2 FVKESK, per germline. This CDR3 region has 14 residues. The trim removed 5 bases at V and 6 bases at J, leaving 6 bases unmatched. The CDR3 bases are TGTGCCAGCAGCTACACGGGAGGTGCCGGGGAGCTGTTTTTT. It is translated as CASSYTGGAGELFF. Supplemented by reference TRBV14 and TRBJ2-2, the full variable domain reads EAGVTQFPSHSVIEKGQTVTLRCDPISGHDNLYWYRRVMGKEIKFLLHFVKESKQDESGMPNNRFLAERTGGTYSTLKVQPAELEDSGVYFCASSYTGGAGELFFGEGSRLTVL.

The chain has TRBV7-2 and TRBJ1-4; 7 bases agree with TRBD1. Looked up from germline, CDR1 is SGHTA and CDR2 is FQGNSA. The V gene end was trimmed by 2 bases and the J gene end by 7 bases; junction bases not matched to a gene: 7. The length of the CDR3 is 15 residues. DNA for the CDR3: TGTGCCAGCAGCTTATCGACAGGGTTGGTTGAAAAACTGTTTTTT. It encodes CASSLSTGLVEKLFF.

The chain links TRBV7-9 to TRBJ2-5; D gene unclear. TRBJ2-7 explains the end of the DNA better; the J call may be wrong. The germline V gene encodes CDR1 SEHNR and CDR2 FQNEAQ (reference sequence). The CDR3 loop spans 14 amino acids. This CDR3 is CASSLPGQDYEQYF. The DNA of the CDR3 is TGTGCCAGCAGCTTGCCTGGTCAGGACTACGAGCAGTACTTC.

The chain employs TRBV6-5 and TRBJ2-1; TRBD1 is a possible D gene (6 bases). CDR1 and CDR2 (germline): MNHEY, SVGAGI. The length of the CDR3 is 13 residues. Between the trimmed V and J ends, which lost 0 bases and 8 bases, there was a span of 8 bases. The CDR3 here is CASSYSRTDEQFF. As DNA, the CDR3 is TGTGCCAGCAGTTACTCCAGGACAGATGAGCAGTTCTTC.

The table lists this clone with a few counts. Here the CDR3 DNA reads TGTGCCAGCAGCTTAGATCGGCTAGCGGGGCCTTTCTACAATGAGCAGTTCTTC. Its translation is CASSLDRLAGPFYNEQFF. The J gene is TRBJ2-1, the V gene TRBV7-9; TRBD2 matches 9 bases. The CDR3 contains 18 residues. Germline V gene lookup returns CDR1 SEHNR and CDR2 FQNEAQ (reference sequence). The trim removed 1 base at V and 3 bases at J, leaving 10 bases unmatched.

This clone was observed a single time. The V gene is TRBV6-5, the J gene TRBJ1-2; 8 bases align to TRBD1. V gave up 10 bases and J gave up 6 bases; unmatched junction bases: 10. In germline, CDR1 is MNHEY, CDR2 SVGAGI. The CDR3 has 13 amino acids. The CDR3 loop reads CAISQGAVHGYTF. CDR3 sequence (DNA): TGTGCCATCAGCCAGGGGGCTGTCCATGGCTACACCTTC.